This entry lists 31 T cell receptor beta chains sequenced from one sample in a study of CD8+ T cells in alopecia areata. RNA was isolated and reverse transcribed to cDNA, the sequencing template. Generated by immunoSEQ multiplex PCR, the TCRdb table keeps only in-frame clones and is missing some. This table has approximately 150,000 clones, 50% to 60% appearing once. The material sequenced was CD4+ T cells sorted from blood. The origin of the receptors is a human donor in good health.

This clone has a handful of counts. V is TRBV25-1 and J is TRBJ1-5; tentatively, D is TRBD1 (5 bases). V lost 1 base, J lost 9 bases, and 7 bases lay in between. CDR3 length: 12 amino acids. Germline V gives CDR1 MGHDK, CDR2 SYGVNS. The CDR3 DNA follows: TGTGCCAGCAGTGAATTTACAGGGCCCCAGCATTTT. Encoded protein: CASSEFTGPQHF.

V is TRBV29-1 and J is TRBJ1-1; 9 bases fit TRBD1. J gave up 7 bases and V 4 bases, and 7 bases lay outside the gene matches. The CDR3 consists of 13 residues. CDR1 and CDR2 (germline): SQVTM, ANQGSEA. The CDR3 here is CSVVGTGFGEAFF. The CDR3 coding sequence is TGCAGCGTTGTCGGGACAGGGTTCGGTGAAGCTTTCTTT.

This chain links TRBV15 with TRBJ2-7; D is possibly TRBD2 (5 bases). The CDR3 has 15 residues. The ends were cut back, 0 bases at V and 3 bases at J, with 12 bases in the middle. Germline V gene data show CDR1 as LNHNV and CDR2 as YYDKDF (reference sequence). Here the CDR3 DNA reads TGTGCCACCAGCAGAGATCCAGCGGTGAACTACGAGCAGTACTTC. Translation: CATSRDPAVNYEQYF.

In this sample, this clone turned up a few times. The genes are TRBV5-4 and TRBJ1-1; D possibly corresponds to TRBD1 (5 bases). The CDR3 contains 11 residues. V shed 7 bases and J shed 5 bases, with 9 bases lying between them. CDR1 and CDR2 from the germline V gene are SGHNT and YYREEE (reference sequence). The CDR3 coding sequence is TGTGCCAGCCGGTCAGGGACTGAAGCTTTCTTT. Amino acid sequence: CASRSGTEAFF.

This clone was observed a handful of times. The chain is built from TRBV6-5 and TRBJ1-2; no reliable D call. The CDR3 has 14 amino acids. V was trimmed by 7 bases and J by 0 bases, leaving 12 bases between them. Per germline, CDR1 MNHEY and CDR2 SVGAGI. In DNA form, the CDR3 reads TGTGCCAGCACCCGAGACGGCGCTAACTATGGCTACACCTTC. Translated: CASTRDGANYGYTF.

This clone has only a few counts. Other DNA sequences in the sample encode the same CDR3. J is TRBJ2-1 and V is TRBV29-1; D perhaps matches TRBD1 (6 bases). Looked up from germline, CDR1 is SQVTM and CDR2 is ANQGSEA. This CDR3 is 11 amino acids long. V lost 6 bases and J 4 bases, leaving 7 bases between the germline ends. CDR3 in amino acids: CSVDRYNEQFF. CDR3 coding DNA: TGCAGCGTGGACAGATACAATGAGCAGTTCTTC.

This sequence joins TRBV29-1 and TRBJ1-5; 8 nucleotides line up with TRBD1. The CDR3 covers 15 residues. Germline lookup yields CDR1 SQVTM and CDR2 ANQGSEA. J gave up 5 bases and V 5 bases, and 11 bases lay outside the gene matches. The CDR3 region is CSVRNGTGKHQPQHF. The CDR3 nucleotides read TGCAGCGTTAGAAACGGGACAGGCAAGCATCAGCCCCAGCATTTT.

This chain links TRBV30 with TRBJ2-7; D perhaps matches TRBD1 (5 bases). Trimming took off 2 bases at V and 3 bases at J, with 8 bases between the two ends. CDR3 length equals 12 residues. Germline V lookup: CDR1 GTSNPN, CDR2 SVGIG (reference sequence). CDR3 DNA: TGTGCCTGGAGTACAGGCCTCTACGAGCAGTACTTC. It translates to CAWSTGLYEQYF.

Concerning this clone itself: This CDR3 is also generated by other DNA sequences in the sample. CDR3 protein: CASSPGEETQYF. The CDR3 DNA sequence: TGTGCCAGCTCACCAGGAGAGGAGACCCAGTACTTC. The rearrangement links TRBV18 to TRBJ2-5; D uncertain. Trimming pared 2 bases from V and 5 bases from J, leaving 6 bases between. The CDR3 runs to 12 residues. Germline V lookup: CDR1 KGHSH, CDR2 LQKENI.

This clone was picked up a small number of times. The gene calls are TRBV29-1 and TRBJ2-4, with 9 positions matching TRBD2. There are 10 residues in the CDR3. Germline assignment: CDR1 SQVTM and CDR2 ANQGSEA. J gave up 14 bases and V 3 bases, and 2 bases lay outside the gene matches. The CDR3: CSVDCGREYF. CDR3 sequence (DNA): TGCAGCGTTGATTGCGGGAGGGAGTACTTC.

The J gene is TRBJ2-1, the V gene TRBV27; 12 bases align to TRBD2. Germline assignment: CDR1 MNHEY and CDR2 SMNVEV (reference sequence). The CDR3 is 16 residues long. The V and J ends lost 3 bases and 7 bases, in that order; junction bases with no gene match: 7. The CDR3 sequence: CASSFLTSGRLNEQFF. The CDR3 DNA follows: TGTGCCAGCAGTTTCTTGACTAGCGGGAGACTAAATGAGCAGTTCTTC.

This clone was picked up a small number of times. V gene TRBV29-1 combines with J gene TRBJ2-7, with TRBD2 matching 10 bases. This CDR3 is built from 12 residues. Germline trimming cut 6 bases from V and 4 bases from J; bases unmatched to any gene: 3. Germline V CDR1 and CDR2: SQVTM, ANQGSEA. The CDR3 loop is CSVISGGYEQYF. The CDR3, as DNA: TGCAGCGTCATTAGCGGGGGGTACGAGCAGTACTTC.

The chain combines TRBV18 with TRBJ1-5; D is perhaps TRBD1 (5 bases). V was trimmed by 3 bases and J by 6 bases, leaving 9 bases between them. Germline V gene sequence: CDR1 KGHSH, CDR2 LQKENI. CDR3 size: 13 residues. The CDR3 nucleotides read TGTGCCAGCTCACCTGGGGACCGTCAGCCCCAGCATTTT. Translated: CASSPGDRQPQHF. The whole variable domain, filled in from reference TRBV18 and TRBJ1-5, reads NAGVMQNPRHLVRRRGQEARLRCSPMKGHSHVYWYRQLPEEGLKFMVYLQKENIIDESGMPKERFSAEFPKEGPSILRIQQVVRGDSAAYFCASSPGDRQPQHFGDGTRLSIL.

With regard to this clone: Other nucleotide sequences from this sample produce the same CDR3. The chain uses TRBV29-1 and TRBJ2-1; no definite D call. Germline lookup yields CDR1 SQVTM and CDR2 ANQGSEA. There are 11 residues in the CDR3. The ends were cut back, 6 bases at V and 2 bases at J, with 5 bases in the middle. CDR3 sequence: CSVGPYNEQFF. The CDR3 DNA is TGCAGCGTAGGACCCTACAATGAGCAGTTCTTC.

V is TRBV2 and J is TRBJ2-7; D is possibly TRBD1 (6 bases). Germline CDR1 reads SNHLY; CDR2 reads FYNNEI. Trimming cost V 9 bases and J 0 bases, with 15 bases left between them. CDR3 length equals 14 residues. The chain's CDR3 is CASHDRKSSYEQYF. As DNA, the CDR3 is TGTGCCAGTCACGACAGGAAAAGCTCCTACGAGCAGTACTTC.

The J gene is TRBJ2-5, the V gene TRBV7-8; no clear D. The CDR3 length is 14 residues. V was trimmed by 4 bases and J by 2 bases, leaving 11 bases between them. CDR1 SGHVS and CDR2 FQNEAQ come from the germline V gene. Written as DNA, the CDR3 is TGTGCCAGCAGCTCCGGACGGTTTCAAGAGACCCAGTACTTC. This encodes CASSSGRFQETQYF.

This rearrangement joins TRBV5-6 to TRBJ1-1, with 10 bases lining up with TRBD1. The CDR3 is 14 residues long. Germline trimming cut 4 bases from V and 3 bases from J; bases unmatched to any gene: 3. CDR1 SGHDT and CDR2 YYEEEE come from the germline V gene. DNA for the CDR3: TGTGCCAGCAGCGGGACAGGGGCTTACACTGAAGCTTTCTTT. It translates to CASSGTGAYTEAFF.

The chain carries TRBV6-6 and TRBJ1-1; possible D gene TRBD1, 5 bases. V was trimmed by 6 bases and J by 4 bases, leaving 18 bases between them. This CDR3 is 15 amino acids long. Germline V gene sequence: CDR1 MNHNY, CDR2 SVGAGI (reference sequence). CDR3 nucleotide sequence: TGTGCCAGCAGCTATAATATCCGGCAGGGCACTGAAGCTTTCTTT. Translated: CASSYNIRQGTEAFF.

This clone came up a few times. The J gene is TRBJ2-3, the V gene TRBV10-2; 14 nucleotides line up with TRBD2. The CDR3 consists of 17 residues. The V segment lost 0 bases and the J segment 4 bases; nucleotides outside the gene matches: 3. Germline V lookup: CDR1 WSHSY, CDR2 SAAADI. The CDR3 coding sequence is TGCGCCAGCAGTGAGTCTGGACTAGCGGGAGGATCAGATACGCAGTATTTT. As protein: CASSESGLAGGSDTQYF.

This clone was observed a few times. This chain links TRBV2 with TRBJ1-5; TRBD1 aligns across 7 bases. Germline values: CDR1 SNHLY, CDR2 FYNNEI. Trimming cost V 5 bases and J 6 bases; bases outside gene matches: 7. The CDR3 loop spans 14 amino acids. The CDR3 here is CASSLDRAGQPQHF. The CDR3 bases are TGTGCCAGCAGTCTAGACAGGGCAGGTCAGCCCCAGCATTTT.

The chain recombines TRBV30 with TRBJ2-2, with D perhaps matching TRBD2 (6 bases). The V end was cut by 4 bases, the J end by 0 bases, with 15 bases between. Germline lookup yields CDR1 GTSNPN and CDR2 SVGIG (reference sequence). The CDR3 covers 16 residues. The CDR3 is CAWTRRGAANTGELFF. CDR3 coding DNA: TGTGCCTGGACCCGGAGGGGTGCCGCGAACACCGGGGAGCTGTTTTTT.

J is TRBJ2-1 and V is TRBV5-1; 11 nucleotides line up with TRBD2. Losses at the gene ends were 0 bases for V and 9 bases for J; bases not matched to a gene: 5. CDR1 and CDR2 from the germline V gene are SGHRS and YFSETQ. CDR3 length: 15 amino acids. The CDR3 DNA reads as TGCGCCAGCAGCTTGGTAGCGGGAGGGCCGGGTGAGCAGTTCTTC. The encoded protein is CASSLVAGGPGEQFF.

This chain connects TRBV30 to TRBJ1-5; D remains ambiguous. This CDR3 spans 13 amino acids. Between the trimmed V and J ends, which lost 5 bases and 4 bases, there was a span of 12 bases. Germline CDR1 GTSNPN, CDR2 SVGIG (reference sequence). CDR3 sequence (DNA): TGTGCCTGGTCCCGTCGACAAAATCAGCCCCAGCATTTT. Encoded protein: CAWSRRQNQPQHF.

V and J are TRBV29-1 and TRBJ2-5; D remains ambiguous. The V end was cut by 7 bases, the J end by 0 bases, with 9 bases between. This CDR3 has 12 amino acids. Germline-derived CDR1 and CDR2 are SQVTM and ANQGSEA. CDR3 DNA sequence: TGCAGCGGTAACACGTACCAAGAGACCCAGTACTTC. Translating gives CSGNTYQETQYF.

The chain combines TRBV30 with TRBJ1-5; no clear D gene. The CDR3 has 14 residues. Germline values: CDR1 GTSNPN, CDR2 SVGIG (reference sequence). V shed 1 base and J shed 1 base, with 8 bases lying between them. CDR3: CAWSAGPSNQPQHF. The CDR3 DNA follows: TGTGCCTGGAGTGCTGGGCCCAGCAATCAGCCCCAGCATTTT.

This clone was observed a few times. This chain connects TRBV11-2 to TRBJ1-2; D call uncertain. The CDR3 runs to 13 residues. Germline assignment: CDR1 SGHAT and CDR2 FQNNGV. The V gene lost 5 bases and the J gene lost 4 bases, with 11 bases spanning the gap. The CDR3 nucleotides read TGTGCCAGCAGCCGGAACTCTGCCTATGGCTACACCTTC. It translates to CASSRNSAYGYTF. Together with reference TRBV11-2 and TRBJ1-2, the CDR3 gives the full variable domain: EAGVAQSPRYKIIEKRQSVAFWCNPISGHATLYWYQQILGQGPKLLIQFQNNGVVDDSQLPKDRFSAERLKGVDSTLKIQPAKLEDSAVYLCASSRNSAYGYTFGSGTRLTVV.

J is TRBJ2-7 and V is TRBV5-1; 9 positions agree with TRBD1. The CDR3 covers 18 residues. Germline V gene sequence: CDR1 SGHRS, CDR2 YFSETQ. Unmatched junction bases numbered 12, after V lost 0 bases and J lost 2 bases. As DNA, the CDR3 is TGCGCCAGCAGCTTGGCCTCCGGGACAGGGATCCTGGCCTACGAGCAGTACTTC. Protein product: CASSLASGTGILAYEQYF. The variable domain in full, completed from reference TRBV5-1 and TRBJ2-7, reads KAGVTQTPRYLIKTRGQQVTLSCSPISGHRSVSWYQQTPGQGLQFLFEYFSETQRNKGNFPGRFSGRQFSNSRSEMNVSTLELGDSALYLCASSLASGTGILAYEQYFGPGTRLTVT.

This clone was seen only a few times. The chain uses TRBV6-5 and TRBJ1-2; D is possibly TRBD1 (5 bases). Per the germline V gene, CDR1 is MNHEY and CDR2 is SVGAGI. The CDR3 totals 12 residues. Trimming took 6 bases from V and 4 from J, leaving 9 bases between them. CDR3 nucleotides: TGTGCCAGCAGCTCGGGACTCTATGGCTACACCTTC. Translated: CASSSGLYGYTF.

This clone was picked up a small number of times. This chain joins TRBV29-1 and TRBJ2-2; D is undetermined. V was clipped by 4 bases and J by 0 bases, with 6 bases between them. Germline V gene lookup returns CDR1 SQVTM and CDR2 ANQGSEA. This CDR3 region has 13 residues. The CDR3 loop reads CSVGRTNTGELFF. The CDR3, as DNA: TGCAGCGTTGGCAGAACGAACACCGGGGAGCTGTTTTTT.

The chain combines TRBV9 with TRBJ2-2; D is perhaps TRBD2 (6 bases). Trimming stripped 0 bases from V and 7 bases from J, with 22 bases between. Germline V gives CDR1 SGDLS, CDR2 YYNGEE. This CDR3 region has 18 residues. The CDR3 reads CASSVVPIGDSGFGELFF. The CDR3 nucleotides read TGTGCCAGCAGCGTAGTCCCCATTGGTGATAGCGGATTCGGGGAGCTGTTTTTT.

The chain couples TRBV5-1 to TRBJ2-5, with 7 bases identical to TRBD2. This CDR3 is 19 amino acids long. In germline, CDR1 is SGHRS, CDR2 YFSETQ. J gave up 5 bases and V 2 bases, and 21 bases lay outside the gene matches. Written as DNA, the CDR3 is TGCGCCAGCAGCTTTAGTGAGCCGGCGGGAGCCCCCATTGCGGAGACCCAGTACTTC. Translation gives CASSFSEPAGAPIAETQYF.